The clone carrying this T cell receptor (beta chain) was seen repeatedly, ten times or more. The antigen is unknown. This CDR3 is built from 14 residues. The trim removed 3 bases at V and 5 bases at J, leaving 5 bases unmatched. Germline V gene data show CDR1 as ENHRY and CDR2 as SYGVKD. The controls, all healthy individuals, were blood bank volunteers in Maryland, USA. The unsorted libraries were generated from a total of 2 million PBMCs, which had been stored in RNAlater at -80 C. The sample originates from a study of neurological immune-mediated disorders. Study-level points and caveats: None of the CDR3 amino acid sequences of expanded clones were shared across subjects, and this suggested private repertoires in all groups.

5'RACE employing 10-nucleotide random UMIs yielded the cDNA. From the 5' RACE reads, TCRdb called clonotypes with MiXCR, one entry per CDR3 protein. The sample contains approximately 30,000 distinct CDR3 sequences, roughly 21% of which appear only once. V gene TRBV10-3 combines with J gene TRBJ2-7; 9 bases align to TRBD1. The clonotype originates from a woman aged 55 to 70 in good health. Sequencing used PBMCs. This chain's CDR3 is CAISEAGTGNEQYF. The DNA for the CDR3 is TGTGCCATCAGTGAAGCCGGGACAGGGAACGAGCAGTACTTC.